The 14 T cell receptor beta chains reported below all come from one sample, sequenced in a study of cytomegalovirus exposure and HLA in healthy donors. Primers: 60 Vbeta forward and 13 Jbeta reverse. TCRdb keeps only in-frame clones here, not all; method: immunoSEQ multiplex PCR. The sample contains roughly 130,000 clones, more than 80% of which appear only once. Source material: PBMCs. These receptors originate from a male donor in good health and CMV-seronegative.

The chain carries TRBV6-1 and TRBJ1-3, with D unclear. This CDR3 contains 15 residues. Germline values: CDR1 MNHNS, CDR2 SASEGT. The ends were cut back, 7 bases at V and 0 bases at J, with 13 bases in the middle. For the CDR3, the DNA is TGTGCCAGCAATAAATTCCCCTCCTCTGGAAACACCATATATTTT. Translating gives CASNKFPSSGNTIYF.

In its sample, this clone was seen once. The chain couples TRBV7-7 to TRBJ1-1; perhaps TRBD1 as D (5 bases). The CDR3 consists of 13 residues. Germline CDR1 SSHAT, CDR2 FNYEAQ (reference sequence). V lost 5 bases and J lost 2, with 9 bases in between. The CDR3 nucleotides read TGTGCCAGCAGCACACAGGAAAACACTGAAGCTTTCTTT. This sequence encodes CASSTQENTEAFF. Complete variable domain (other parts from reference TRBV7-7 and TRBJ1-1): GAGVSQSPRYKVTKRGQDVTLRCDPISSHATLYWYQQALGQGPEFLTYFNYEAQPDKSGLPSDRFSAERPEGSISTLTIQRTEQRDSAMYRCASSTQENTEAFFGQGTRLTVV.

The chain uses TRBV6-1 and TRBJ2-2; a possible D gene is TRBD2 (5 bases). The CDR3 extends over 14 amino acids. Trimming took 6 bases from V and 7 from J, leaving 15 bases between them. Germline loops: CDR1 MNHNS, CDR2 SASEGT. The CDR3 loop is CASRELSGYGELFF. The CDR3 DNA reads as TGTGCCAGCAGGGAACTAAGCGGTTACGGGGAGCTGTTTTTT.

The chain links TRBV19 to TRBJ1-4, with a weak D call TRBD1 (6 bases). V lost 5 bases and J lost 5, with 18 bases in between. The CDR3 length is 16 residues. Germline CDR1 and CDR2: LNHDA and SQIVND (reference sequence). The CDR3 nucleotides read TGTGCCAGTAGTCCCAACCTCGGGACACAGAATGAAAAACTGTTTTTT. The encoded protein is CASSPNLGTQNEKLFF. Filled out from reference TRBV19 and TRBJ1-4, the complete variable domain reads DGGITQSPKYLFRKEGQNVTLSCEQNLNHDAMYWYRQDPGQGLRLIYYSQIVNDFQKGDIAEGYSVSREKKESFPLTVTSAQKNPTAFYLCASSPNLGTQNEKLFFGSGTQLSVL.

This sequence joins TRBV5-1 and TRBJ2-6; perhaps TRBD2 as D (6 bases). The CDR3 spans 15 residues. The V gene's germline CDR1 is SGHRS and CDR2 YFSETQ. Trimming cost V 4 bases and J 0 bases, with 8 bases left between them. The CDR3 bases are TGCGCCAGCAGCGGAGGGGACTCTGGGGCCAACGTCCTGACTTTC. Its protein product is CASSGGDSGANVLTF.

There are a few counts of this clone. The chain has TRBV5-1 and TRBJ2-7, with 16 bases aligning to TRBD2. Germline trimming cut 4 bases from V and 4 bases from J; bases unmatched to any gene: 8. Germline lookup yields CDR1 SGHRS and CDR2 YFSETQ. The CDR3 is 17 amino acids. This chain's CDR3 is CASSRDGTSGGAYEQYF. DNA for the CDR3: TGCGCCAGCAGCAGAGACGGGACTAGCGGGGGGGCGTACGAGCAGTACTTC.

The CDR3 region is CAWSVIPGLAGVMNIQYF. Written as DNA, the CDR3 is TGTGCCTGGAGTGTCATTCCCGGACTAGCGGGAGTAATGAACATTCAGTACTTC. The J gene is TRBJ2-4, the V gene TRBV30; the match to TRBD2 covers 13 bases. J lost 7 bases, V lost 0 bases, and 12 bases had no gene match. CDR1 and CDR2 (germline): GTSNPN, SVGIG (reference sequence). The CDR3 length is 18 residues.

This clone has more than one count but fewer than ten. This chain links TRBV27 with TRBJ1-6; no definite D call. CDR3 length: 12 amino acids. V was shortened by 7 bases and J by 7 bases, with 8 bases between the two germline ends. Looked up from germline, CDR1 is MNHEY and CDR2 is SMNVEV (reference sequence). The CDR3 sequence: CASTRGNSPLHF. DNA for the CDR3: TGTGCCAGCACGCGGGGAAATTCACCCCTCCACTTT.

The chain carries TRBV9 and TRBJ1-1; TRBD1 aligns across 9 bases. Per germline, CDR1 SGDLS and CDR2 YYNGEE. This CDR3 has 14 residues. The J segment lost 4 bases and the V segment lost 4 bases, leaving 5 bases of the junction unmatched. CDR3 in amino acids: CASSPRDRVTEAFF. For the CDR3, the DNA is TGTGCCAGCAGCCCCCGGGACAGGGTCACTGAAGCTTTCTTT.

This clone occurred once. The chain uses TRBV7-8 and TRBJ2-3, with D possibly TRBD2 on 6 matching bases. Deletions cut 1 base from V and 6 bases from J, with 14 bases between. The CDR3 totals 15 residues. CDR1 is SGHVS, CDR2 FQNEAQ, per germline. The CDR3 loop reads CASSLEVGGPDTQYF. The CDR3 DNA is TGTGCCAGCAGCTTAGAGGTGGGAGGCCCCGATACGCAGTATTTT.

About this clone: Other DNA sequences within the sample encode an identical CDR3. The V gene is TRBV30, the J gene TRBJ1-1; D gene ambiguous. Germline CDR1 is GTSNPN and CDR2 is SVGIG (reference sequence). This CDR3 contains 13 residues. The germline V and J ends were trimmed by 0 bases and 5 bases, with 10 bases remaining between them. CDR3 region: CAWSVRSGTEAFF. The CDR3 DNA reads as TGTGCCTGGAGTGTACGTTCGGGTACTGAAGCTTTCTTT.

This chain connects TRBV2 to TRBJ1-5; D is possibly TRBD1 (6 bases). This CDR3 is 19 amino acids long. Germline CDR1 reads SNHLY; CDR2 reads FYNNEI. V lost 0 bases and J 2 bases, leaving 20 bases between the germline ends. The chain's CDR3 is CASSEALGGRGTGNQPQHF. For the CDR3, the DNA is TGTGCCAGCAGTGAAGCCTTAGGGGGTAGAGGGACGGGCAATCAGCCCCAGCATTTT.

This chain connects TRBV27 to TRBJ1-2; D perhaps matches TRBD1 (5 bases). CDR3 size: 16 residues. V was trimmed by 2 bases and J by 4 bases, leaving 17 bases between them. The germline V gene has CDR1 MNHEY and CDR2 SMNVEV (reference sequence). The CDR3: CASSLVQTSGTYGYTF. CDR3 nucleotide sequence: TGTGCCAGCAGTTTAGTCCAGACGAGCGGGACCTATGGCTACACCTTC.

This clone was counted only a few times. J is TRBJ2-1 and V is TRBV5-1; D gene uncertain. V was cut by 3 bases and J by 1 base, with 8 bases left in between. The CDR3 loop spans 14 amino acids. From germline, CDR1 is SGHRS and CDR2 YFSETQ. The CDR3 loop is CASSSDISYNEQFF. Written as DNA, the CDR3 is TGCGCCAGCAGCTCCGACATTTCCTACAATGAGCAGTTCTTC.